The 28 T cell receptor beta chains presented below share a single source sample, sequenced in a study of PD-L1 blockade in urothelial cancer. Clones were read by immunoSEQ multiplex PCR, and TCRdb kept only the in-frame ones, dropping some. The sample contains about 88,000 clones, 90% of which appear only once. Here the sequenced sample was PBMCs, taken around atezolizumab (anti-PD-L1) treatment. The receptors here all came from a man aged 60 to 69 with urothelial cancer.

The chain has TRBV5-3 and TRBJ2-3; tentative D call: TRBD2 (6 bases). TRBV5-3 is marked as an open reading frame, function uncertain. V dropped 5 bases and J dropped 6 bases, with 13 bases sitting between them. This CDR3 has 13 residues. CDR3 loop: CARRLALEDTQYF. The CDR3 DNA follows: TGTGCCAGAAGACTAGCTTTGGAGGATACGCAGTATTTT.

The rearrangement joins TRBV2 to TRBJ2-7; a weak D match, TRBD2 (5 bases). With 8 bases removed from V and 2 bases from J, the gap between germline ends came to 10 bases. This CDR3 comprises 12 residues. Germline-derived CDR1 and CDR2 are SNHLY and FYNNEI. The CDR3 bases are TGTGCCAGCGCTCGGGAAGCCTACGAGCAGTACTTC. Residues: CASAREAYEQYF.

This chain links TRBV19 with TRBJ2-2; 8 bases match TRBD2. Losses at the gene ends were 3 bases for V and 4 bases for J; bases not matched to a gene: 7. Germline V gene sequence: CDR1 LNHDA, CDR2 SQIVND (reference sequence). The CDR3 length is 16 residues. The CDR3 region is CASSIRGGPSTGELFF. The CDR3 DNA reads TGTGCCAGTAGTATCCGGGGGGGCCCGAGCACCGGGGAGCTGTTTTTT.

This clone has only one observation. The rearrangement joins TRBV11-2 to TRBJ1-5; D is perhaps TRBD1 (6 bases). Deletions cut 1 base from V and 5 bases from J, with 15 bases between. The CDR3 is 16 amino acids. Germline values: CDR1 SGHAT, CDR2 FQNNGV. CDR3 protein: CASSLAGQLGDQPQHF. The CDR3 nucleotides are TGTGCCAGCAGCTTAGCGGGACAACTGGGGGATCAGCCCCAGCATTTT.

CDR3 sequence reads: CASRTGHDTQYF. The CDR3 nucleotides are TGTGCCAGCAGAACTGGTCATGATACGCAGTATTTT. This sequence joins TRBV9 and TRBJ2-3, with D unclear. CDR3 length equals 12 residues. Per the germline V gene, CDR1 is SGDLS and CDR2 is YYNGEE. Deletions cut 5 bases from V and 6 bases from J, with 10 bases between.

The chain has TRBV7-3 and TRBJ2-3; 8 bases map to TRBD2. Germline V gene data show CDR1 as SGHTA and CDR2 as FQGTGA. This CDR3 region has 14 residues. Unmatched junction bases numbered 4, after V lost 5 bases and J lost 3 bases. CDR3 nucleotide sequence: TGTGCCAGCAGCGCGGGGGGTTGGACAGATACGCAGTATTTT. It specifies CASSAGGWTDTQYF.

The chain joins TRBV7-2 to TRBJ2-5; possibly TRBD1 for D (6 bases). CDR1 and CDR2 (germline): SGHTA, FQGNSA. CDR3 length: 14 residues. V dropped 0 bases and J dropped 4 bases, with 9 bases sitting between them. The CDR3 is CASSLARGGETQYF. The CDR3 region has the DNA TGTGCCAGCAGCTTAGCCAGGGGTGGAGAGACCCAGTACTTC.

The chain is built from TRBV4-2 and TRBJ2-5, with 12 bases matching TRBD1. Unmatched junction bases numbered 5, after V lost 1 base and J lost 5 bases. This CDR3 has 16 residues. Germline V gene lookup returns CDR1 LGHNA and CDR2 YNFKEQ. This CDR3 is CASSQAPGQGAETQYF. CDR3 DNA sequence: TGTGCCAGCAGCCAAGCCCCGGGACAGGGGGCGGAGACCCAGTACTTC.

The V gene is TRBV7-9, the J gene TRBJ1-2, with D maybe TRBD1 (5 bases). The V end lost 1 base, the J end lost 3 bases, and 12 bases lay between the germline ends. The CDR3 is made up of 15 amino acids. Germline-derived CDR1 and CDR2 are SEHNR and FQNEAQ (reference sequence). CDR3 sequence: CASSLGAGLDYGYTF. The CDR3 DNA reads TGTGCCAGCAGCTTAGGGGCAGGGTTGGACTATGGCTACACCTTC.

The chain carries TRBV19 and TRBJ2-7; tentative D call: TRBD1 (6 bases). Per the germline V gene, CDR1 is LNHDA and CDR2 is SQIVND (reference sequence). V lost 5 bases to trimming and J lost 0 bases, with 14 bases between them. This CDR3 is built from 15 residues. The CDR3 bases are TGTGCCAGTAGTGCGTCCGAGGGGGTCTCCTACGAGCAGTACTTC. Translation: CASSASEGVSYEQYF.

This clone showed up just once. The CDR3 loop reads CASATTRSGVTEAFF. Here the CDR3 DNA reads TGTGCCAGCGCGACTACGAGATCGGGGGTTACTGAAGCTTTCTTT. J is TRBJ1-1 and V is TRBV7-9; D is possibly TRBD1 (5 bases). V lost 8 bases and J 5 bases, leaving 21 bases between the germline ends. The CDR3 is 15 amino acids. CDR1 is SEHNR and CDR2 is FQNEAQ in the germline V gene (reference sequence).

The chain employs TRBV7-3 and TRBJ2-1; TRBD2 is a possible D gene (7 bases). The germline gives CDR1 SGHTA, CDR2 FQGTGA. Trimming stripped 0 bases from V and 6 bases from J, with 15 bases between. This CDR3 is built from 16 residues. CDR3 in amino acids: CASSLTYAGARNEQFF. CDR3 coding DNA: TGTGCCAGCAGCTTAACCTATGCGGGGGCACGCAATGAGCAGTTCTTC.

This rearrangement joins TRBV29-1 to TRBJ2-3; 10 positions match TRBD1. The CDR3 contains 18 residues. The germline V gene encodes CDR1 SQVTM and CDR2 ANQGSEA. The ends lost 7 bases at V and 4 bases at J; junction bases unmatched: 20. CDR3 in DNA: TGCAGCGCCCCTGTTGAGGCGACAGGGGGCAAGGTCGCAGATACGCAGTATTTT. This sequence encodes CSAPVEATGGKVADTQYF.

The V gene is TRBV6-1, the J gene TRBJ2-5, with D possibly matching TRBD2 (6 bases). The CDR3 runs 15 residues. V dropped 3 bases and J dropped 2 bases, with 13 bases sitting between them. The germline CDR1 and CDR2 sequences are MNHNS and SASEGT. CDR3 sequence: CASSELGLIQETQYF. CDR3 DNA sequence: TGTGCCAGCAGTGAGCTGGGACTGATACAAGAGACCCAGTACTTC.

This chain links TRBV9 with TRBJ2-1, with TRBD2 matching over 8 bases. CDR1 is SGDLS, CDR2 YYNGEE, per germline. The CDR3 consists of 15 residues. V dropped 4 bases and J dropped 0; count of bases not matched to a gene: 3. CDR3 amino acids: CASSFSGGSYNEQFF. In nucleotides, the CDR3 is TGTGCCAGCAGCTTCAGCGGGGGCTCCTACAATGAGCAGTTCTTC.

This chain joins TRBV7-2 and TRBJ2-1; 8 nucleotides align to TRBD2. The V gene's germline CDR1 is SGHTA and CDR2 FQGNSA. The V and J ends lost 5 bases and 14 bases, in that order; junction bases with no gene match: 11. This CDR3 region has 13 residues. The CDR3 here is CASSPREGGDEFF. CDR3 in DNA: TGTGCCAGCAGCCCCCGGGAGGGTGGGGATGAGTTCTTC.

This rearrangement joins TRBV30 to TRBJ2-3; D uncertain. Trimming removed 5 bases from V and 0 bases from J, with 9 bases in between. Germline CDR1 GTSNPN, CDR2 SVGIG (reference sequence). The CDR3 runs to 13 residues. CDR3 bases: TGTGCCTGGCTAGTTAGGAGCACAGATACGCAGTATTTT. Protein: CAWLVRSTDTQYF. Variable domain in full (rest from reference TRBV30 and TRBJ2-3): SQTIHQWPATLVQPVGSPLSLECTVEGTSNPNLYWYRQAAGRGLQLLFYSVGIGQISSEVPQNLSASRPQDRQFILSSKKLLLSDSGFYLCAWLVRSTDTQYFGPGTRLTVL.

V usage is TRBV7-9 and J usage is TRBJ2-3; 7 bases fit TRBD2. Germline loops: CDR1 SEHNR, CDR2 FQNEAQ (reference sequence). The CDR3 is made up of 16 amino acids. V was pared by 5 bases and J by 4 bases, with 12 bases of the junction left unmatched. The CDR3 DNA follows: TGTGCCAGCAGCCTTCTAGCGGTCGGTTTTGCAGATACGCAGTATTTT. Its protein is CASSLLAVGFADTQYF.

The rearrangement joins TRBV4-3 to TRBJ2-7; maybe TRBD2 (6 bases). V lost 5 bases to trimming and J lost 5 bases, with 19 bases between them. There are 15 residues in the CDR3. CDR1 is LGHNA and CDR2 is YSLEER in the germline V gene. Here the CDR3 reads CASSACGDTFHEQYF. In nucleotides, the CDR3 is TGCGCCAGCAGCGCGTGCGGGGATACCTTCCACGAGCAGTACTTC.

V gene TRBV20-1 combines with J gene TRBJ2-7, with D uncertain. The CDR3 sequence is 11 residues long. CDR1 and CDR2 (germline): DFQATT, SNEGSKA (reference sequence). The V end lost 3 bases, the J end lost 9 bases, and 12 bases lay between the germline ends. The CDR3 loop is CSASTHERQYF. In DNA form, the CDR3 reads TGCAGTGCTAGCACACATGAAAGGCAGTACTTC.

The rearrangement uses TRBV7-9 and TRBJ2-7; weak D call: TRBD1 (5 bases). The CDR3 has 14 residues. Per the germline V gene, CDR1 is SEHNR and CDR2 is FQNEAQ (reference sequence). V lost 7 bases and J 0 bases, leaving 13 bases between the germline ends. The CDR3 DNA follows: TGTGCCAGCACCATGGGGCAGGACTCCTACGAGCAGTACTTC. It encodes CASTMGQDSYEQYF.

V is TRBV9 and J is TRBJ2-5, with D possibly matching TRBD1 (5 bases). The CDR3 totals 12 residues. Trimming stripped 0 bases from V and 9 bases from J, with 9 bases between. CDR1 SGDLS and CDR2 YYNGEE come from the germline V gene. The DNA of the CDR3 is TGTGCCAGCAGCGTAGGTCAGGGCCCCCAGTACTTC. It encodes CASSVGQGPQYF.

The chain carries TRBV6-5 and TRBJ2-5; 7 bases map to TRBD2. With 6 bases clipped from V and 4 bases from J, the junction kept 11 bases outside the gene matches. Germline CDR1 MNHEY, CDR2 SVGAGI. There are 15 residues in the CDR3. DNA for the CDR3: TGTGCCAGCAGGTCCGGGGGGTCCAAGGGAGAGACCCAGTACTTC. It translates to CASRSGGSKGETQYF.

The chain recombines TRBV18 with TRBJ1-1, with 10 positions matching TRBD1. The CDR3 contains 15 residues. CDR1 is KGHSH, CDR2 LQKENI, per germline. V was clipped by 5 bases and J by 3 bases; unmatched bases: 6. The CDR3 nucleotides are TGTGCCAGCTCAGCAGGACAGGGGGGGTACACTGAAGCTTTCTTT. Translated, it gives CASSAGQGGYTEAFF.

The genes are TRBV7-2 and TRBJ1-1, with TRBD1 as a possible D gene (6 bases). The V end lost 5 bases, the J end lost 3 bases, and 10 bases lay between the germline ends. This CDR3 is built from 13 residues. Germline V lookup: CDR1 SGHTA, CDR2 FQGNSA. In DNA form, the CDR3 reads TGTGCCAGCAGCCCGCACAGGGACACTGAAGCTTTCTTT. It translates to CASSPHRDTEAFF.

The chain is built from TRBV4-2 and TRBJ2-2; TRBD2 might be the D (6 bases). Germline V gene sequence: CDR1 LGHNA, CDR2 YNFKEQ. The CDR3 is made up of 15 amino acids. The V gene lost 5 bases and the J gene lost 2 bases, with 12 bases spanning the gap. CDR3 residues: CASSELEGNTGELFF. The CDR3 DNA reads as TGTGCCAGCAGCGAGTTGGAGGGCAACACCGGGGAGCTGTTTTTT.

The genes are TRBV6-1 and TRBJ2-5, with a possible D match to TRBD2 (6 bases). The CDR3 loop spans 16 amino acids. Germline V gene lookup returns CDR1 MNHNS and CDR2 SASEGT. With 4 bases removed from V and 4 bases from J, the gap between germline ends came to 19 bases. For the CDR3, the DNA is TGTGCCAGCAGTGCCCCTTCGTGGGACTTTAGAGAGACCCAGTACTTC. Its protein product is CASSAPSWDFRETQYF.

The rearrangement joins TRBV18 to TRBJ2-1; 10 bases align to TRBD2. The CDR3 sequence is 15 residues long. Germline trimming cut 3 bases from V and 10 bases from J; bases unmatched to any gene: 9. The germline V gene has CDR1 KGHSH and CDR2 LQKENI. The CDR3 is CASSPSSGRQGEQFF. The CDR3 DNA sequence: TGTGCCAGCTCACCCTCTAGCGGGAGACAGGGGGAGCAGTTCTTC.